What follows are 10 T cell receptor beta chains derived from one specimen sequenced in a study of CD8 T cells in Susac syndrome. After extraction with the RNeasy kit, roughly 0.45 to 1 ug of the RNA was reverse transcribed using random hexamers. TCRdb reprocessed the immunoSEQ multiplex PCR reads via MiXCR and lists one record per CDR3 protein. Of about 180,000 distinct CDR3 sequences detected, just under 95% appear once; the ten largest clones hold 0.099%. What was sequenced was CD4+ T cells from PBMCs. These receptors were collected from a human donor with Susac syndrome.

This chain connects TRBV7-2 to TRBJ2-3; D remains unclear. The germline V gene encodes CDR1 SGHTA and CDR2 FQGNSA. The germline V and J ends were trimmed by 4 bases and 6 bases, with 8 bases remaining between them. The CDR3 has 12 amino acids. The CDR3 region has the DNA TGTGCCAGCAGCTCTGGTAGGGATACGCAGTATTTT. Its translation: CASSSGRDTQYF.

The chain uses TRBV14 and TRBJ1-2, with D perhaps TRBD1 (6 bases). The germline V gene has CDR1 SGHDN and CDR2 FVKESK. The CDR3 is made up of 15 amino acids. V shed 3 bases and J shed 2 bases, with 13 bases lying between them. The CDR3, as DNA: TGTGCCAGCAGCCACGGACAGTACTTCAACTATGGCTACACCTTC. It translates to CASSHGQYFNYGYTF. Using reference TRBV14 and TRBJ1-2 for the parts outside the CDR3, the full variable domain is EAGVTQFPSHSVIEKGQTVTLRCDPISGHDNLYWYRRVMGKEIKFLLHFVKESKQDESGMPNNRFLAERTGGTYSTLKVQPAELEDSGVYFCASSHGQYFNYGYTFGSGTRLTVV.

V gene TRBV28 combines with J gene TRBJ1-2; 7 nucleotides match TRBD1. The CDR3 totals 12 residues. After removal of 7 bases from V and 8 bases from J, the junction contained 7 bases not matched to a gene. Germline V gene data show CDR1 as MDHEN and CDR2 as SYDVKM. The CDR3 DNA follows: TGTGCCAGCACCACGATGACAGGGGGCTACACCTTC. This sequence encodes CASTTMTGGYTF.

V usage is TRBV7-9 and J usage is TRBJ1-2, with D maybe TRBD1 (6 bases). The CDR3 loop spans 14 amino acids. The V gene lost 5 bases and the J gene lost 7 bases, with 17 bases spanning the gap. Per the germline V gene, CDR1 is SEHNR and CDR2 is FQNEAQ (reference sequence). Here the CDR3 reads CASSGHRVTGGYTF. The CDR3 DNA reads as TGTGCCAGCAGCGGACACAGGGTAACTGGTGGCTACACCTTC.

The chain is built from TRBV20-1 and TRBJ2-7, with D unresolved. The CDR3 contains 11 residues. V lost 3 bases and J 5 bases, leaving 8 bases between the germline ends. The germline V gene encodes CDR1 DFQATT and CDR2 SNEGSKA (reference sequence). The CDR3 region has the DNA TGCAGTGCTAGTCAACTCCACGAGCAGTACTTC. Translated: CSASQLHEQYF.

This CDR3 is CASSLGQVPNQPQHF. For the CDR3, the DNA is TGTGCCAGCAGCTTGGGGCAGGTCCCTAATCAGCCCCAGCATTTT. This chain links TRBV5-6 with TRBJ1-5; no reliable D call. The V and J ends lost 0 bases and 4 bases respectively, with 11 bases between them. The germline gives CDR1 SGHDT, CDR2 YYEEEE. The CDR3 runs 15 residues.

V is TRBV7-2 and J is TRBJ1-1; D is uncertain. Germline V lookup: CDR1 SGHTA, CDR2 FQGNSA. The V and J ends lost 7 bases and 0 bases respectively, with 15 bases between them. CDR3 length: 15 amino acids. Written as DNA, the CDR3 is TGTGCCAGCACCCTATATACACAAGTGAACACTGAAGCTTTCTTT. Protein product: CASTLYTQVNTEAFF.

CDR3 loop: CASSRRRAWGYTF. CDR3 sequence (DNA): TGTGCCAGCAGCCGCCGGCGCGCGTGGGGCTACACCTTC. The gene calls are TRBV12-3 or TRBV12-4 and TRBJ1-2; D is ambiguous. CDR3 length: 13 residues. V lost 6 bases and J lost 8, with 16 bases in between.

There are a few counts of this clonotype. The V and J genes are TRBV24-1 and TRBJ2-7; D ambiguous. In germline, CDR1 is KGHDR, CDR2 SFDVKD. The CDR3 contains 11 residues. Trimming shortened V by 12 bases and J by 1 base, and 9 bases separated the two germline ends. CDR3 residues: CASSDSYEQYF. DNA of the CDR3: TGTGCCTCATCCGATTCCTACGAGCAGTACTTC.

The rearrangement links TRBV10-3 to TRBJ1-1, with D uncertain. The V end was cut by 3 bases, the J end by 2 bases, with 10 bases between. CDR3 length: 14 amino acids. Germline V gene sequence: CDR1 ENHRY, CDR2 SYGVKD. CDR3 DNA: TGTGCCATCAGTGACGCCCCCTTAAACACTGAAGCTTTCTTT. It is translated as CAISDAPLNTEAFF.